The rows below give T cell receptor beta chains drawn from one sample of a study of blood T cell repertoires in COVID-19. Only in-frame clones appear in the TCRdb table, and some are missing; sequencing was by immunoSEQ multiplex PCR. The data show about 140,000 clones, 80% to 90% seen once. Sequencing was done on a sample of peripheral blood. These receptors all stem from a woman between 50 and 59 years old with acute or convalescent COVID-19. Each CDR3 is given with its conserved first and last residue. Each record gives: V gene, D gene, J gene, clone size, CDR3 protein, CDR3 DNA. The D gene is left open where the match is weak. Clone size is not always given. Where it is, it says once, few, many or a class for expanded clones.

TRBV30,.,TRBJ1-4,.,CAWSVTQGTNEKLFF,TGTGCCTGGAGTGTGACCCAGGGAACTAATGAAAAACTGTTTTTT
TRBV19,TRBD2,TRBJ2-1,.,CASSTKTSGLSYNEQFF,TGTGCCAGTAGTACGAAGACTAGCGGGCTATCCTACAATGAGCAGTTCTTC
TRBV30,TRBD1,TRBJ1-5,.,CALSGGRLSNQPQHF,TGTGCTCTATCAGGGGGCCGGCTTAGCAATCAGCCCCAGCATTTT
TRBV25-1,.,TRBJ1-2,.,CASSDPRSSGGYTF,TGTGCCAGCAGTGACCCAAGATCTTCGGGAGGCTACACCTTC
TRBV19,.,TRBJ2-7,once,CASSISAGSSYEQYF,TGTGCCAGTAGTATTTCGGCGGGAAGCTCCTACGAGCAGTACTTC
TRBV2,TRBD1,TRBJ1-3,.,CASSDREGVGNTIYF,TGTGCCAGCAGCGACAGGGAAGGCGTGGGAAACACCATATATTTT
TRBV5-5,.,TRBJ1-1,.,CASSETRQNTEAFF,TGTGCCAGCAGCGAAACCCGACAGAACACTGAAGCTTTCTTT
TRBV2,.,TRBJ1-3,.,CASSGAPSGNTIYF,TGTGCCAGCAGTGGCGCCCCCTCTGGAAACACCATATATTTT
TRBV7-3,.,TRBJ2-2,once,CASSLRGLPHTGELFF,TGTGCCAGCAGCTTGCGAGGACTCCCGCACACCGGGGAGCTGTTTTTT
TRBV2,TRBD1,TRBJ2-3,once,CASKMDRGPTDTQYF,TGTGCCAGCAAAATGGACAGGGGGCCAACAGATACGCAGTATTTT
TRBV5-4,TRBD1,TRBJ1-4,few,CASSEGQVQSNEKLFF,TGTGCCAGCAGCGAGGGACAGGTCCAGAGTAATGAAAAACTGTTTTTT
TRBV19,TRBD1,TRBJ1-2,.,CASSKTGGGYTF,TGTGCCAGTAGTAAGACAGGGGGAGGCTACACCTTC
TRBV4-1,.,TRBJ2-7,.,CASSQDEEQGSYEQYF,TGCGCCAGCAGCCAAGATGAGGAACAGGGCTCCTACGAGCAGTACTTC
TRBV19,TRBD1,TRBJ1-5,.,CASYRGGNQPQHF,TGTGCCAGTTACAGGGGAGGCAATCAGCCCCAGCATTTT
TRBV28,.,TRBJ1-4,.,CASSLGGAGEKLFF,TGTGCCAGCAGTTTGGGGGGGGCGGGTGAAAAACTGTTTTTT
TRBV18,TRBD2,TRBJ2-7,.,CASSLPGLEYEQYF,TGTGCCAGCTCACTACCGGGACTAGAATACGAGCAGTACTTC
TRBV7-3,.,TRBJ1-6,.,CASSLMSSYNSPLHF,TGTGCCAGCAGCTTAATGAGCTCCTATAATTCACCCCTCCACTTT
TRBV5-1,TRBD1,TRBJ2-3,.,CASSRDRGDTQYF,TGCGCCAGCAGCCGGGACAGGGGGGATACGCAGTATTTT
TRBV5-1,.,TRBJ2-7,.,CASRGEPTSAEQYF,TGCGCCAGCAGGGGCGAGCCTACCTCCGCCGAGCAGTACTTC
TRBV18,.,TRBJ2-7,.,CASSPGRGTYEQYF,TGTGCCAGCTCACCAGGGCGGGGAACCTACGAGCAGTACTTC
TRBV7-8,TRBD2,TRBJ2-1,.,CASSPLAGVIREQFF,TGTGCCAGCAGCCCTCTAGCGGGAGTTATCAGAGAGCAGTTCTTC
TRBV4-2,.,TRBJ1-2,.,CASSQAVTGADYGYTF,TGTGCCAGCAGCCAAGCGGTGACAGGAGCCGACTATGGCTACACCTTC
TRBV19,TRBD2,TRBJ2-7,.,CASSMPSGGHEQYF,TGTGCCAGTAGTATGCCTAGCGGGGGACACGAGCAGTACTTC
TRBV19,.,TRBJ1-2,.,CASSILGQINIHGYTF,TGTGCCAGTAGTATTTTAGGACAGATAAACATTCATGGCTACACCTTC
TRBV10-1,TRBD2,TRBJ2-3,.,CASSSSGGAHLTQYF,TGCGCCAGCAGTTCTAGCGGGGGGGCCCATCTTACGCAGTATTTT
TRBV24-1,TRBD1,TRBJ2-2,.,CATSEGDRVGILAGELFF,TGTGCCACCAGTGAAGGGGACAGGGTAGGAATCCTGGCCGGGGAGCTGTTTTTT
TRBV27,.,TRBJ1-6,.,CASSLGQSSYNSPLHF,TGTGCCAGCAGTTTAGGGCAGAGCTCCTATAATTCACCCCTCCACTTT
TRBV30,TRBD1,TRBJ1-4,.,CAWNSQGAVEKLFF,TGTGCCTGGAATTCACAGGGGGCTGTCGAAAAACTGTTTTTT
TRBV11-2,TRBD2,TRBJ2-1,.,CASSTLAGDPLMAYNEQFF,TGTGCCAGCAGCACTCTAGCGGGAGATCCCCTCATGGCCTACAATGAGCAGTTCTTC
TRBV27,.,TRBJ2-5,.,CASSFFGGSETQYF,TGTGCCAGCAGTTTTTTCGGGGGAAGTGAGACCCAGTACTTC
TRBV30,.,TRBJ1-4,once,CAWSRNEKLFF,TGTGCCTGGAGCAGGAATGAAAAACTGTTTTTT
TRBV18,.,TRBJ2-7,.,CASSPLALAQYEQYF,TGTGCCAGCTCACCACTAGCGCTGGCCCAGTACGAGCAGTACTTC
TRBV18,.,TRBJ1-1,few,CASSQQGSEAAFF,TGTGCCAGCTCACAACAGGGTTCGGAGGCAGCTTTCTTT
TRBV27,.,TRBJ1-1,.,CASSFRSEAFF,TGTGCCAGCAGTTTTAGGAGTGAAGCTTTCTTT
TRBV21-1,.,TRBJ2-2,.,CASSPKRDTGELFF,TGTGCCAGCTCTCCAAAGAGGGACACCGGGGAGCTGTTTTTT
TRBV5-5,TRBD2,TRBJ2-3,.,CASLLGFSGTGTDTQYF,TGTGCCAGCTTGCTCGGGTTCAGCGGGACGGGCACAGATACGCAGTATTTT
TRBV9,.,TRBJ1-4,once,CASSVGLRAGDEKLFF,TGTGCCAGCAGCGTAGGATTAAGGGCAGGGGATGAAAAACTGTTTTTT
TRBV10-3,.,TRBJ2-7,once,CAISDLADKAFYEQYF,TGTGCCATCAGTGATTTGGCGGACAAGGCGTTCTACGAGCAGTACTTC
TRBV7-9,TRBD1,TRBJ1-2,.,CASSLGQHRINYGYTF,TGTGCCAGCAGCTTGGGACAGCATAGGATCAACTATGGCTACACCTTC
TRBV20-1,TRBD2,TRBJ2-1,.,CSASPTTSGWFF,TGCAGTGCTAGTCCCACGACTAGCGGGTGGTTCTTC